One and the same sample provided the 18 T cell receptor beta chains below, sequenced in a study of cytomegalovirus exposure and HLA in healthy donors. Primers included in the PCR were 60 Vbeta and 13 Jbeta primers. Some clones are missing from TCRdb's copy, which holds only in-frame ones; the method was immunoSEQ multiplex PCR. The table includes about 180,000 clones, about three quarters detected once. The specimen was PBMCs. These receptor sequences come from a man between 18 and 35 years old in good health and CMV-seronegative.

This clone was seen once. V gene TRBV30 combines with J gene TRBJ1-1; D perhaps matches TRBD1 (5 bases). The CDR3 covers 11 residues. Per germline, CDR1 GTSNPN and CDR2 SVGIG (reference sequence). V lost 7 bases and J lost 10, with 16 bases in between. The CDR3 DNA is TGTGCCTTCAACACGGGGGGGGGAGCTTTCTTT. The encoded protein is CAFNTGGGAFF.

The CDR3 is CASRDKGSREETQYF. CDR3 coding DNA: TGTGCCAGCAGAGATAAGGGGTCTCGGGAAGAGACCCAGTACTTC. The genes are TRBV6-1 and TRBJ2-5, with D perhaps matching TRBD1 (5 bases). This CDR3 is built from 15 residues. CDR1 and CDR2 (germline): MNHNS, SASEGT. The V and J ends lost 6 bases and 3 bases respectively, with 17 bases between them.

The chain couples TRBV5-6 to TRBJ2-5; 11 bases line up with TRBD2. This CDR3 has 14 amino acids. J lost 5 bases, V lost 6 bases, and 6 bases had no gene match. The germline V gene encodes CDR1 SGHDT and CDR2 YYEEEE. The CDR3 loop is CASIGSGGAETQYF. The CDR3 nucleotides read TGTGCCAGCATTGGTAGCGGGGGGGCGGAGACCCAGTACTTC.

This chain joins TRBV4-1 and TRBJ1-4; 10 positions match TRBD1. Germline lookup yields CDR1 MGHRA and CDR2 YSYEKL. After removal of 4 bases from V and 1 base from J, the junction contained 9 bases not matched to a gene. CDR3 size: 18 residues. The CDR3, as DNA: TGCGCCAGCAGCCCCCGGCAGGGACAGGGGAGAACTAATGAAAAACTGTTTTTT. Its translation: CASSPRQGQGRTNEKLFF.

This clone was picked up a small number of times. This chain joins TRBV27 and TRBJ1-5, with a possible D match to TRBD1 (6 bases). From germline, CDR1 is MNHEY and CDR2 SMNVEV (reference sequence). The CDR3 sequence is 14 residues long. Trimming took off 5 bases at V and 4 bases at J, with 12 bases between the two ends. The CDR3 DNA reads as TGTGCCAGCAGTCCCGGACAGACTAATCAGCCCCAGCATTTT. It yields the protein CASSPGQTNQPQHF.

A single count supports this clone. CDR3 sequence (DNA): TGTGCCAGCAGCTTCCAGGTGAACACTGAAGCTTTCTTT. Its translation: CASSFQVNTEAFF. The chain employs TRBV11-1 and TRBJ1-1, with D hard to call. Trimming took 3 bases from V and 0 from J, leaving 5 bases between them. Per the germline V gene, CDR1 is SGHAT and CDR2 is FQDESV (reference sequence). This CDR3 spans 13 amino acids. Together with reference TRBV11-1 and TRBJ1-1, the CDR3 gives the full variable domain: EAEVAQSPRYKITEKSQAVAFWCDPISGHATLYWYRQILGQGPELLVQFQDESVVDDSQLPKDRFSAERLKGVDSTLKIQPAELGDSAMYLCASSFQVNTEAFFGQGTRLTVV.

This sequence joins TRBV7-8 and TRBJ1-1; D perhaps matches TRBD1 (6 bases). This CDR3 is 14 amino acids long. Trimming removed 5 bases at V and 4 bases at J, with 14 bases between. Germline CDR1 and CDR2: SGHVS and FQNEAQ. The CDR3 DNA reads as TGTGCCAGCAGCCTACAGGGTTTGGGCACTGAAGCTTTCTTT. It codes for CASSLQGLGTEAFF.

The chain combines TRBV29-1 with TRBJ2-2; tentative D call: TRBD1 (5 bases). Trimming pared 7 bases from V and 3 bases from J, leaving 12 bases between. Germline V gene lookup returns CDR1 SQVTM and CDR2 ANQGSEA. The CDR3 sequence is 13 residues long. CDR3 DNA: TGCAGCGCTAAGGACACCTACACCGGGGAGCTGTTTTTT. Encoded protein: CSAKDTYTGELFF.

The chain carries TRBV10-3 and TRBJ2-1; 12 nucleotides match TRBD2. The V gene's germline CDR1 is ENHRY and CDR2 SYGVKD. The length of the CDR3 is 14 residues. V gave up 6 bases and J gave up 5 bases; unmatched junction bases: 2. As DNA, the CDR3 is TGTGCCATCAGCCGACTAGCGGGAGACAATGAGCAGTTCTTC. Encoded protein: CAISRLAGDNEQFF.

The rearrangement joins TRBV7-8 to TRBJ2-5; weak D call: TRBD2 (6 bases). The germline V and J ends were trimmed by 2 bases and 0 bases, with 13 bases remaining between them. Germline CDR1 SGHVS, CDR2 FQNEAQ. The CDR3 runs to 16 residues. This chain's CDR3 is CASSLSTAGYQETQYF. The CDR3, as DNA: TGTGCCAGCAGCTTATCGACTGCGGGGTACCAAGAGACCCAGTACTTC.

DNA for the CDR3: TGCGCCAGCAGCCCTACCTCCGGACTAGCTGTGAATGAGCAGTTCTTC. This sequence encodes CASSPTSGLAVNEQFF. V usage is TRBV5-1 and J usage is TRBJ2-1; TRBD2 matches at 8 bases. CDR1 is SGHRS and CDR2 is YFSETQ in the germline V gene. V lost 4 bases and J lost 7; bases outside the gene matches: 13. CDR3 length: 16 amino acids.

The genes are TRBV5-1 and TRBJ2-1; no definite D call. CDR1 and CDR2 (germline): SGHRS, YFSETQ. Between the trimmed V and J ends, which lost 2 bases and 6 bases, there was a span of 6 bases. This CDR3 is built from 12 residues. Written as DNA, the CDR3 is TGCGCCAGCAGCTTCTCCCCCAATGAGCAGTTCTTC. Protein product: CASSFSPNEQFF.

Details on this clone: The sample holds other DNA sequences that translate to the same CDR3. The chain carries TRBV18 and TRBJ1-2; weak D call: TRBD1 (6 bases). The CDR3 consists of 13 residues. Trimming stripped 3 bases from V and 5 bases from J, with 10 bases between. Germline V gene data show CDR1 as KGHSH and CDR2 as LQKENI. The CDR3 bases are TGTGCCAGCTCACCGGGACAACGTTATGGCTACACCTTC. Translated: CASSPGQRYGYTF.

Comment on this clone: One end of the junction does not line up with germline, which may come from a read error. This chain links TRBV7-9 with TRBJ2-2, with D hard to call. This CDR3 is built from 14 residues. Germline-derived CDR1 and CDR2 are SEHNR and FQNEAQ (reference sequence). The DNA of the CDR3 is TGTTCCAGCAGGATGAGTCCGGGCACCGGGGAGCTGTTTTTT. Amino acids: CSSRMSPGTGELFF.

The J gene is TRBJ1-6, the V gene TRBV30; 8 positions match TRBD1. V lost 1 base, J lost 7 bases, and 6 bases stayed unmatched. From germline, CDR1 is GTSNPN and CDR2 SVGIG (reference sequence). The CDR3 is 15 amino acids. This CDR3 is CAWSADRGRNSPLHF. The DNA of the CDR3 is TGTGCCTGGAGTGCTGACAGGGGTCGAAATTCACCCCTCCACTTT.

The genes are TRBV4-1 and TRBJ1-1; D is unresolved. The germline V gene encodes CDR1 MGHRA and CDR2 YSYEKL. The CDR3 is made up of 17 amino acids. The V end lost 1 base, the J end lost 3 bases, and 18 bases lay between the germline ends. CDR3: CASSQAAPRSRHTEAFF. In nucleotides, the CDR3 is TGCGCCAGCAGCCAAGCCGCACCCAGGTCCCGGCACACTGAAGCTTTCTTT.

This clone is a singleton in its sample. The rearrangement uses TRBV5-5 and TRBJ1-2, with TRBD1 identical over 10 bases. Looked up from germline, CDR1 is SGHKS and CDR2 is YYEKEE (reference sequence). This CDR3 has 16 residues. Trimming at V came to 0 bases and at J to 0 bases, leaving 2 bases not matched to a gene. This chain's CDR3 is CASSLAGTGANYGYTF. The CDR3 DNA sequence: TGTGCCAGCAGCTTGGCGGGGACAGGGGCTAACTATGGCTACACCTTC.

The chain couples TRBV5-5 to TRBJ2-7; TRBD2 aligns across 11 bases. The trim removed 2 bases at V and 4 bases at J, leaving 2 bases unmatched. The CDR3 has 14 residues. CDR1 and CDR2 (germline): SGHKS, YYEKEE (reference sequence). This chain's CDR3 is CASSFLAGGYEQYF. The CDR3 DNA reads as TGTGCCAGCAGCTTTCTAGCGGGGGGATACGAGCAGTACTTC.